This T cell receptor beta chain was identified in a study of cytomegalovirus exposure and HLA in healthy donors. Produced via immunoSEQ multiplex PCR; TCRdb's table is partial and in-frame only. The repertoire holds around 140,000 clones, with approximately 94% as singletons. Germline loops: CDR1 SGHRS, CDR2 YFSETQ. J gave up 4 bases and V 3 bases, and 1 base lay outside the gene matches. CDR3 size: 14 residues. This clone was recorded once. This TCR came from a man aged 18 to 35 in good health and CMV-seropositive. The specimen sequenced was PBMCs. The chain combines TRBV5-1 with TRBJ2-1, with 10 bases lining up with TRBD2. CDR3 sequence: CASSSSGRYNEQFF. Written as DNA, the CDR3 is TGCGCCAGCAGCTCTAGCGGGAGATACAATGAGCAGTTCTTC. Drawing the rest from reference TRBV5-1 and TRBJ2-1, the complete variable domain is KAGVTQTPRYLIKTRGQQVTLSCSPISGHRSVSWYQQTPGQGLQFLFEYFSETQRNKGNFPGRFSGRQFSNSRSEMNVSTLELGDSALYLCASSSSGRYNEQFFGPGTRLTVL.